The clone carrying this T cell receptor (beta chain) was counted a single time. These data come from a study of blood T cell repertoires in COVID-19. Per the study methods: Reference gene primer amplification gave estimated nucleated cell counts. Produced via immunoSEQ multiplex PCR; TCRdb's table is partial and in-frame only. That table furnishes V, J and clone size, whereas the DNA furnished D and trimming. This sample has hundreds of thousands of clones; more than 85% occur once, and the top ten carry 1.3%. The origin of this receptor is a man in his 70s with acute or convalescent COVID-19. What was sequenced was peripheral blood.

CDR3: CASSFNYQETQYF. CDR3 bases: TGTGCCAGCAGTTTCAACTATCAAGAGACCCAGTACTTC. This sequence joins TRBV12-3 or TRBV12-4 and TRBJ2-5, with no clear D. CDR3 length: 13 amino acids. The ends were cut back, 3 bases at V and 2 bases at J, with 7 bases in the middle.